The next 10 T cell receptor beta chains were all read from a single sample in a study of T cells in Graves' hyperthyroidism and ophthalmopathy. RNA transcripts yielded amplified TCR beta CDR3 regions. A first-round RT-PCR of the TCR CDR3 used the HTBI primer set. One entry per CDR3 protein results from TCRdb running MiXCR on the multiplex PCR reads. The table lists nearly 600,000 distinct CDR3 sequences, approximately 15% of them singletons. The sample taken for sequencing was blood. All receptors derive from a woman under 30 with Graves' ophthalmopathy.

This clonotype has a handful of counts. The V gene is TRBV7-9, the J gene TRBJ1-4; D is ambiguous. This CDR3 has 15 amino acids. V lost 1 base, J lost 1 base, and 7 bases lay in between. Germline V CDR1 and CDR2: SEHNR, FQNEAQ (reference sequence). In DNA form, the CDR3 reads TGTGCCAGCAGCTTAGAGGGTGGAACTAATGAAAAACTGTTTTTT. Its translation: CASSLEGGTNEKLFF.

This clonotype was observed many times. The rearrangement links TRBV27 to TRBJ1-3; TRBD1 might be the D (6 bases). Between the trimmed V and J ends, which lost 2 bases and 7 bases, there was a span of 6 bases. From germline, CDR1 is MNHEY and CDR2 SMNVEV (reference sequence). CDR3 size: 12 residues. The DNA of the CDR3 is TGTGCCAGCAGTTTAAGGGGGAACACCATATATTTT. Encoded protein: CASSLRGNTIYF.

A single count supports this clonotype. Here the CDR3 DNA reads TGTGCCACCGGTAAGGGGGCGTCTCCCGGGGAGCTGTTTTTT. This encodes CATGKGASPGELFF. V gene TRBV24-1 combines with J gene TRBJ2-2; the match to TRBD1 covers 7 bases. Germline V gene sequence: CDR1 KGHDR, CDR2 SFDVKD. There are 14 residues in the CDR3. V gave up 9 bases and J gave up 6 bases; unmatched junction bases: 9.

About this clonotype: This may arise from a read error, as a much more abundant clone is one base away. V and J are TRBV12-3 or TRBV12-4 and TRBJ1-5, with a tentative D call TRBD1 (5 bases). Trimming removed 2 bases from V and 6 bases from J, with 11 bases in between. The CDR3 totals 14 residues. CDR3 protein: CASSLYGGGQPQHF. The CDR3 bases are TGTGCCAGCAGTTTATACGGGGGGGGTCAGCCCCAGCATTTT.

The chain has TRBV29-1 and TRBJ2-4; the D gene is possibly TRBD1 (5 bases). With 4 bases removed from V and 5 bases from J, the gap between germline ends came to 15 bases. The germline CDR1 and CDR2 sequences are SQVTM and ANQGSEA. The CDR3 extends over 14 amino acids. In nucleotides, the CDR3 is TGCAGCGTTGGGATCCTCACAGGCCAAAACATTCAGTACTTC. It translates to CSVGILTGQNIQYF.

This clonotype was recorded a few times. CDR3 nucleotides: TGTGCCAGCAGCCCACGGGTGCCCAATTCACCCCTCCACTTT. Translated: CASSPRVPNSPLHF. V usage is TRBV7-9 and J usage is TRBJ1-6; no reliable D call. Germline CDR1 is SEHNR and CDR2 is FQNEAQ (reference sequence). CDR3 length: 14 residues. Trimming cost V 5 bases and J 7 bases, with 12 bases left between them.

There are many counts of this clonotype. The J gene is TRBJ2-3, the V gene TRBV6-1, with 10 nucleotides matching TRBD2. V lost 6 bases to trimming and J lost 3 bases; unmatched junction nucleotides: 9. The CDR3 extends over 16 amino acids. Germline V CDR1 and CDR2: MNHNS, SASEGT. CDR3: CASSLILAGGTDTQYF. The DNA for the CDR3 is TGTGCCAGCAGCCTTATCTTAGCGGGAGGTACAGATACGCAGTATTTT.

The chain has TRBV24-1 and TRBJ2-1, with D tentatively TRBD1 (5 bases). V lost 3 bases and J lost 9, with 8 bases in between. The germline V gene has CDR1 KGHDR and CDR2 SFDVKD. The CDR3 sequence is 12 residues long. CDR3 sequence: CATSDLQGEQFF. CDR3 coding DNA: TGTGCCACCAGTGATCTGCAGGGTGAGCAGTTCTTC.

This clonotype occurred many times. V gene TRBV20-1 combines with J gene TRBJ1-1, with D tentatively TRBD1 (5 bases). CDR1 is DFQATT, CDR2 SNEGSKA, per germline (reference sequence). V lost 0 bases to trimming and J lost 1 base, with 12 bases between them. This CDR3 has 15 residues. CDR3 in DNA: TGCAGTGCTAGAGACGTCTCTGGGGCGAACACTGAAGCTTTCTTT. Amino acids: CSARDVSGANTEAFF.

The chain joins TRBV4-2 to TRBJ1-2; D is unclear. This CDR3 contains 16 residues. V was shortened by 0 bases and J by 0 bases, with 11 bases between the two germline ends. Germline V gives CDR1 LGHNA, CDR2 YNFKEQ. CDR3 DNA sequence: TGTGCCAGCAGCCAAGATTCGAGTGGATCTAACTATGGCTACACCTTC. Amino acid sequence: CASSQDSSGSNYGYTF.